The clone carrying this T cell receptor (beta chain) is judged medium-sized (0.01 to 0.1%). Every cDNA TCR molecule received its own unique molecular identifier. TCRdb independently ran MiXCR on the 5' RACE reads; one entry per CDR3 protein. Of 25,000 to 35,000 distinct CDR3 sequences detected, 5.4% appear once; the ten largest clones hold more than 20%. As to time point: blood at routine non-recurrence follow-up after resection. The data derive from a study of spatial heterogeneity in lung cancer. Across the whole study: Alpha-chain sequences were consistently detected less often than beta-chain sequences. The study observed each unique TCR and UMI combination more than ten times on average in raw reads.

V was shortened by 4 bases and J by 4 bases, with 10 bases between the two germline ends. The germline gives CDR1 SGHTA, CDR2 FQGTGA. The CDR3 length is 13 residues. Sample: PBMCs, taken at follow-up. The gene calls are TRBV7-3 and TRBJ1-2; maybe TRBD1 (5 bases). The TCR originated in a female donor with early-stage non-small cell lung cancer. The CDR3 sequence: CASSSTVGYGYTF. The CDR3, as DNA: TGTGCCAGCAGCTCGACAGTAGGCTATGGCTACACCTTC.